Each of the 14 T cell receptor beta chains below was sequenced from the same sample in a study of blood T cells in healthy people across ages. Primed by a sample-barcoded 5' primer and a J-beta primer mix, a second PCR proceeded for 7 to 11 cycles. From the 5' RACE reads, TCRdb called clonotypes with MiXCR, one entry per CDR3 protein. The sample shows about 1,500,000 distinct CDR3 sequences, roughly 27% of them seen only once. Sequencing was performed on blood. The receptors here all came from a woman aged 25 to 39 in good health.

About this clonotype itself: One end of the junction varies from germline; a read error may be responsible. This chain's CDR3 is CAGSQISGTLDSPLHF. CDR3 DNA sequence: TGCGCCGGCAGCCAGATCTCCGGGACGCTGGATTCACCCCTCCACTTT. The chain combines TRBV5-1 with TRBJ1-6, with D possibly TRBD1 on 5 matching bases. Germline V gives CDR1 SGHRS, CDR2 YFSETQ. The CDR3 sequence is 16 residues long.

As to this clonotype: A much larger clonotype is one base distant, so this may be a read error. The rearrangement joins TRBV7-8 to TRBJ2-7; unclear D gene. The V and J ends lost 4 bases and 3 bases respectively, with 13 bases between them. Germline V CDR1 and CDR2: SGHVS, FQNEAQ. The CDR3 covers 14 residues. CDR3 in amino acids: CASSWAGSFYEQYF. Here the CDR3 DNA reads TGTGCCAGCAGCTGGGCCGGGTCCTTCTACGAGCAGTACTTC.

The rearrangement joins TRBV30 to TRBJ1-2, with TRBD1 identical over 7 bases. Trimming removed 7 bases from V and 6 bases from J; junction bases left unmatched: 8. There are 12 residues in the CDR3. Germline V gives CDR1 GTSNPN, CDR2 SVGIG (reference sequence). The CDR3 loop reads CASRGGGNGYTF. The CDR3 DNA sequence: TGTGCCTCCAGGGGGGGAGGGAATGGCTACACCTTC.

The sample holds many counts of this clonotype. The chain employs TRBV20-1 and TRBJ2-3; either TRBD1 or TRBD2 may fit D (7 bases each). This CDR3 has 14 residues. Trimming took off 4 bases at V and 8 bases at J, with 19 bases between the two ends. Germline CDR1 is DFQATT and CDR2 is SNEGSKA (reference sequence). The CDR3 here is CSAKAGSRQGTQYF. The CDR3 nucleotides read TGCAGTGCTAAAGCGGGGTCACGACAGGGTACGCAGTATTTT.

This clonotype showed up just a few times. One end of the junction does not line up with germline, which may come from a read error. The J gene is TRBJ2-7, the V gene TRBV12-3 or TRBV12-4; tentatively, D is TRBD1 (6 bases). There are 13 residues in the CDR3. CDR3: CASRPTGHYERYF. In nucleotides, the CDR3 is TGTGCCAGCAGACCTACGGGACACTACGAGCGGTACTTC.

The rearrangement uses TRBV28 and TRBJ1-2, with D possibly being TRBD1 (5 bases). V dropped 2 bases and J dropped 8 bases, with 15 bases sitting between them. The CDR3 totals 14 residues. From germline, CDR1 is MDHEN and CDR2 SYDVKM. The CDR3 DNA follows: TGTGCCAGCAGTTTACAGGGTAGCGCTCGAGGCTACACCTTC. Amino acids: CASSLQGSARGYTF.

This clonotype was seen a handful of times. The rearrangement uses TRBV4-1 and TRBJ2-7; TRBD2 matches 9 bases. Unmatched junction bases numbered 9, after V lost 0 bases and J lost 6 bases. Looked up from germline, CDR1 is MGHRA and CDR2 is YSYEKL. The CDR3 runs 16 residues. CDR3 amino acids: CASSQDRRLAALEQYF. DNA for the CDR3: TGCGCCAGCAGCCAAGATAGGAGACTAGCGGCTCTCGAGCAGTACTTC.

This clonotype appeared a few times. The J gene is TRBJ2-3, the V gene TRBV5-6, with TRBD2 matching 7 bases. The V and J ends lost 0 bases and 6 bases, in that order; junction bases with no gene match: 10. Per germline, CDR1 SGHDT and CDR2 YYEEEE. The CDR3 has 16 residues. This CDR3 is CASSLEGSGRDDTQYF. CDR3 DNA sequence: TGTGCCAGCAGCTTGGAAGGTAGCGGGCGAGATGATACGCAGTATTTT. Full variable domain (outside the CDR3, taken from reference TRBV5-6 and TRBJ2-3): DAGVTQSPTHLIKTRGQQVTLRCSPKSGHDTVSWYQQALGQGPQFIFQYYEEEERQRGNFPDRFSGHQFPNYSSELNVNALLLGDSALYLCASSLEGSGRDDTQYFGPGTRLTVL.

Written as DNA, the CDR3 is TGCAGCGTTCCAATTCGGTATGGCTACACCTTC. Its translation is CSVPIRYGYTF. This rearrangement joins TRBV29-1 to TRBJ1-2; D is unresolved. The V end lost 5 bases, the J end lost 5 bases, and 9 bases lay between the germline ends. Germline CDR1 reads SQVTM; CDR2 reads ANQGSEA. The CDR3 sequence is 11 residues long.

The chain couples TRBV9 to TRBJ2-1, with 7 bases lining up with TRBD1. Germline loops: CDR1 SGDLS, CDR2 YYNGEE. V trimming: 0 bases; J trimming: 5 bases; junction bases outside the gene matches: 5. The CDR3 has 15 amino acids. CDR3 coding DNA: TGTGCCAGCAGCGTAGAATGGACAGGTCACAATGAGCAGTTCTTC. It specifies CASSVEWTGHNEQFF.

This clonotype came up a few times. The chain is built from TRBV7-2 and TRBJ1-2, with no clear D. The V gene lost 4 bases and the J gene lost 3 bases, with 15 bases spanning the gap. The CDR3 covers 15 residues. CDR1 is SGHTA, CDR2 FQGNSA, per germline. The CDR3 spells CASSSRPGSDYGYTF. DNA of the CDR3: TGTGCCAGCAGCTCCCGACCGGGATCCGACTATGGCTACACCTTC.

The CDR3 nucleotides read TGCGCCAGCAGCCAAGAATTCCTAGTCAATGAGCAGTTCTTC. This encodes CASSQEFLVNEQFF. The rearrangement links TRBV4-3 to TRBJ2-1; D gene uncertain. CDR3 length equals 14 residues. V dropped 0 bases and J dropped 6 bases, with 9 bases sitting between them. The germline V gene encodes CDR1 LGHNA and CDR2 YSLEER.

V is TRBV2 and J is TRBJ2-5; D is possibly TRBD1 (6 bases). CDR3 size: 16 residues. The V gene's germline CDR1 is SNHLY and CDR2 FYNNEI. V was shortened by 8 bases and J by 1 base, with 20 bases between the two germline ends. CDR3 amino acids: CASLYTGTRIQETQYF. The CDR3 bases are TGTGCCAGCCTCTATACCGGGACAAGGATCCAAGAGACCCAGTACTTC.

This clonotype was recorded a few times. CDR3 DNA sequence: TGCAGTGCTCGGGACCGTACCACGGGCACAGATACGCAGTATTTT. Its translation is CSARDRTTGTDTQYF. The chain carries TRBV20-1 and TRBJ2-3; D assignment may be TRBD1 or TRBD2 (5 bases each). The CDR3 runs to 15 residues. V dropped 5 bases and J dropped 1 base, with 16 bases sitting between them. Looked up from germline, CDR1 is DFQATT and CDR2 is SNEGSKA (reference sequence).